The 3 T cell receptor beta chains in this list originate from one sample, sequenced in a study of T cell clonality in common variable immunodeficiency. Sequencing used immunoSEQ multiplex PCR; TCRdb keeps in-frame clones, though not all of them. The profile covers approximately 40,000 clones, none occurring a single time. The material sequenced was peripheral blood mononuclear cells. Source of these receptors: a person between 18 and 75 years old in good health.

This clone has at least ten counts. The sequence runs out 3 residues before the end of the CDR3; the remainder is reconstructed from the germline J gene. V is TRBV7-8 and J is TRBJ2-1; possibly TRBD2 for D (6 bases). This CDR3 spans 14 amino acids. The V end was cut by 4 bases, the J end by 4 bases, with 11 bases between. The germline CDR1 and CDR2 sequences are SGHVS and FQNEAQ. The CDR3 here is CASSYNGGYNEQFF. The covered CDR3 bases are TGTGCCAGCAGCTATAATGGAGGGTACAATGAG.

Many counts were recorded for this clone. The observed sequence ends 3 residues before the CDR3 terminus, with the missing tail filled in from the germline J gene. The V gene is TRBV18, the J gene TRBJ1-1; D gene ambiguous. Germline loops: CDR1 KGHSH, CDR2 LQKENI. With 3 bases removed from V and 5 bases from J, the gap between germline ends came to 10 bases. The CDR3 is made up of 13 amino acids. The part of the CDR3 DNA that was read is TGTGCCAGCTCACCCCAGGATGGTACTGAA. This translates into CASSPQDGTE. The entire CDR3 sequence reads CASSPQDGTEAFF.

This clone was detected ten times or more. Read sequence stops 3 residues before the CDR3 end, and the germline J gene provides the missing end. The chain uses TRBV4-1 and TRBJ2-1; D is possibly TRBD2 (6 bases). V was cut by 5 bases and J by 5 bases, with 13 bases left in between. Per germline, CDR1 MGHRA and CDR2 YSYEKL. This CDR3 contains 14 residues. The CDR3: CASSTRDFDNEQFF. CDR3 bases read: TGCGCCAGCAGCACCCGGGACTTCGACAATGAG.